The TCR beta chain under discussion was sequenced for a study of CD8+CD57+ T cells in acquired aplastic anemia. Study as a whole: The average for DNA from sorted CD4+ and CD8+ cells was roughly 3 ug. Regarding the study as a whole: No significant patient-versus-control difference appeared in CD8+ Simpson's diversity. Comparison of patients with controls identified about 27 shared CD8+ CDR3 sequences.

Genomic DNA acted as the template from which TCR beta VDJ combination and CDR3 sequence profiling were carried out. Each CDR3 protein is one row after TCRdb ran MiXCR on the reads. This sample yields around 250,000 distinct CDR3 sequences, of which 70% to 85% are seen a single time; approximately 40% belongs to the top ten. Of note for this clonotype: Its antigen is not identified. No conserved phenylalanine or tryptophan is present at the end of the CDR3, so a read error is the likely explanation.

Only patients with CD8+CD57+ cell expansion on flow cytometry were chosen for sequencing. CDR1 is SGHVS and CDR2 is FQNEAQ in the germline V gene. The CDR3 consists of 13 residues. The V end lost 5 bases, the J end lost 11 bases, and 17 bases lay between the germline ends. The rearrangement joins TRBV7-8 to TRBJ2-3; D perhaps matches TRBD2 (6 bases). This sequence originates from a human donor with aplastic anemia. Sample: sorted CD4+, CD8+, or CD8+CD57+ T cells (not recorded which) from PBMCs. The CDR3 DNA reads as TGTGCCAGCAGCGAAGCGGGCAGTCCCAAGCAGTATTAT. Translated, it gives CASSEAGSPKQYY.